The source of this TCR beta chain is a study of circulating CD8 cells and anti-PD-1 response in melanoma. The overall study: Complete or partial response defined responders; stable or progressive disease, non-responders. General observations from the study: DNEG was most diverse; TIGIT repertoires were least diverse.

TCR libraries were prepared from around 15 ng of total RNA with the QIAseq Immune Repertoire TCR panel. TCRdb re-called the reads with MiXCR, one entry per CDR3 protein. The sample includes around 370 distinct CDR3 sequences, 8.2% seen only once; the top ten take roughly 35%. Live CD3+CD8+TCRalphabeta+ cells were sorted into four subsets by PD-1 and/or TIGIT. Germline V gene lookup returns CDR1 MDHEN and CDR2 SYDVKM. The CDR3 spans 16 residues. The J segment lost 5 bases and the V segment lost 5 bases, leaving 11 bases of the junction unmatched. This clonotype is judged hyperexpanded. Its target is unknown.

The J gene is TRBJ1-5, the V gene TRBV28; 8 nucleotides line up with TRBD1. Sequencing was performed on CD8+ T cells from PBMCs, taken at baseline or after one month of anti-PD-1 therapy (not recorded which). The TCR sequence derives from a human donor with melanoma. The CDR3: CASSPPDRGIHQPQHF. CDR3 DNA: TGTGCCAGCAGTCCCCCCGACAGGGGTATCCATCAGCCCCAGCATTTT.